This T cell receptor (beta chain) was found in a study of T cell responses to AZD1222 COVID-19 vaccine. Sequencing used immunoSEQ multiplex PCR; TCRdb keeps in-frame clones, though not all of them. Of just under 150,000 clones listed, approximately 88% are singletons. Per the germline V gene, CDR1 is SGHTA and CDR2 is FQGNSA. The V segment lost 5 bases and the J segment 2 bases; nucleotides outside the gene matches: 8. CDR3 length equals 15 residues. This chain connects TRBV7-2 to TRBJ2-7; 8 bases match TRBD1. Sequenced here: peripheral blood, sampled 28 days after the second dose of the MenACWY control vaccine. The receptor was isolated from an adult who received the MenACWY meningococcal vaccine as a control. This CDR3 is CASSGSGGAPYEQYF. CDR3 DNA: TGTGCCAGCAGCGGGTCAGGGGGCGCCCCCTACGAGCAGTACTTC.